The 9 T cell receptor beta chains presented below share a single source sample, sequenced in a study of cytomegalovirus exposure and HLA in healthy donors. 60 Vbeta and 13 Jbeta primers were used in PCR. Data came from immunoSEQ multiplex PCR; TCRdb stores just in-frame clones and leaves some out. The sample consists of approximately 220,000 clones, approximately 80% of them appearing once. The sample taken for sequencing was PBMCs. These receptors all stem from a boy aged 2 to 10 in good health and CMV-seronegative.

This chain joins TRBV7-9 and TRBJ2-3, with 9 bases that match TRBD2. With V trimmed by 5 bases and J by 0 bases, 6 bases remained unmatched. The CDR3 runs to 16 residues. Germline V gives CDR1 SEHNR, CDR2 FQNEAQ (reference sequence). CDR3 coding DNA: TGTGCCAGCAGCCAAATTAGCGGGGGCAGCACAGATACGCAGTATTTT. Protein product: CASSQISGGSTDTQYF.

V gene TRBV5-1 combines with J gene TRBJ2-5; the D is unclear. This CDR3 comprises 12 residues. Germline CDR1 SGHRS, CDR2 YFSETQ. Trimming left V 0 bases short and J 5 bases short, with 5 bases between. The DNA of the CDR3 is TGCGCCAGCAGCTTGGCCGGGGAGACCCAGTACTTC. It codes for CASSLAGETQYF.

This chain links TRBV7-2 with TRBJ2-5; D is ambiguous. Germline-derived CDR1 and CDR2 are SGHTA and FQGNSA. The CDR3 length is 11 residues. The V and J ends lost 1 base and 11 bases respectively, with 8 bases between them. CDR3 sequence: CASSLESQQYF. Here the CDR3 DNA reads TGTGCCAGCAGCTTAGAGTCGCAGCAGTACTTC.

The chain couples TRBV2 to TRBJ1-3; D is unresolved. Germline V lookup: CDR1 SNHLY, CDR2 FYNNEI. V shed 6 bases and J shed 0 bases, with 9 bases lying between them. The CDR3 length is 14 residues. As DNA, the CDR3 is TGTGCCAGCAGGGAGAGTAGCTCTGGAAACACCATATATTTT. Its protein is CASRESSSGNTIYF.

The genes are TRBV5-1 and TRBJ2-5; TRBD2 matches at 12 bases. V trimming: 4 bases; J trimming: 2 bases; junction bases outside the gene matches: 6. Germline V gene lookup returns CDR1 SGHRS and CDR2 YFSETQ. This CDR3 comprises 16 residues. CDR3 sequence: CASSPGLAGLQETQYF. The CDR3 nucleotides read TGCGCCAGCAGCCCGGGACTAGCGGGCCTGCAAGAGACCCAGTACTTC.

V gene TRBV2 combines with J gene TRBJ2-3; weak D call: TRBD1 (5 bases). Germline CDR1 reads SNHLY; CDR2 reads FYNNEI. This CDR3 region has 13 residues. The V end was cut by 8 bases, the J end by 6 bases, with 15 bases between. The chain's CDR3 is CASLPGSADTQYF. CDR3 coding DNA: TGTGCCAGCCTGCCAGGGTCCGCTGATACGCAGTATTTT.

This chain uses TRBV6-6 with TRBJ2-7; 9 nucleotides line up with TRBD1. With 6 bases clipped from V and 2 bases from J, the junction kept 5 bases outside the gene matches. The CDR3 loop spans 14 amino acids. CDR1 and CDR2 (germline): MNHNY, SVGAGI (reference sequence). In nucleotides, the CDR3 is TGTGCCAGCAGGGACAGGGGCGGAACCTACGAGCAGTACTTC. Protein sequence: CASRDRGGTYEQYF.

The CDR3 loop reads CASGFGTGTGTYEQYF. CDR3 DNA sequence: TGTGCTAGTGGTTTTGGTACAGGGACGGGGACCTACGAGCAGTACTTC. The chain is built from TRBV12-5 and TRBJ2-7, with D perhaps TRBD1 (6 bases). This CDR3 is 16 amino acids long. With 3 bases removed from V and 2 bases from J, the gap between germline ends came to 17 bases. Germline V CDR1 and CDR2: LGHNT, FRNRAP.

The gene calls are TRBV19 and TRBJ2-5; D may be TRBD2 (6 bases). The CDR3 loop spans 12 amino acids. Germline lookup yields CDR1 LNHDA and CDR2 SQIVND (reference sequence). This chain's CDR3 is CVSRGTLGTQYF. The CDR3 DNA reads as TGTGTTTCACGGGGGACTCTCGGGACCCAGTACTTC. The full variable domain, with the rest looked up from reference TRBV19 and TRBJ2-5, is DGGITQSPKYLFRKEGQNVTLSCEQNLNHDAMYWYRQDPGQGLRLIYYSQIVNDFQKGDIAEGYSVSREKKESFPLTVTSAQKNPTAFYLCVSRGTLGTQYFGPGTRLLVL.